This T cell receptor beta chain is from a study of CD8 T cells in Susac syndrome. RNA totalling roughly 0.5 to 1 ug underwent reverse transcription with random hexamers. MiXCR was run by TCRdb on the immunoSEQ multiplex PCR reads, yielding one entry per CDR3 protein. The data hold about 120,000 distinct CDR3 sequences, with around 94% observed a single time. V dropped 2 bases and J dropped 0 bases, with 16 bases sitting between them. The CDR3 spans 18 residues. CDR1 is KGHSH, CDR2 LQKENI, per germline. The sequence derives from a human donor with multiple sclerosis. The sequenced material came from CD4+ T cells from PBMCs. This chain uses TRBV18 with TRBJ2-2, with a weak D call TRBD1 (5 bases). The CDR3 loop is CASSPIPPRGANTGELFF. CDR3 bases: TGTGCCAGCTCACCAATCCCCCCTAGGGGCGCGAACACCGGGGAGCTGTTTTTT.